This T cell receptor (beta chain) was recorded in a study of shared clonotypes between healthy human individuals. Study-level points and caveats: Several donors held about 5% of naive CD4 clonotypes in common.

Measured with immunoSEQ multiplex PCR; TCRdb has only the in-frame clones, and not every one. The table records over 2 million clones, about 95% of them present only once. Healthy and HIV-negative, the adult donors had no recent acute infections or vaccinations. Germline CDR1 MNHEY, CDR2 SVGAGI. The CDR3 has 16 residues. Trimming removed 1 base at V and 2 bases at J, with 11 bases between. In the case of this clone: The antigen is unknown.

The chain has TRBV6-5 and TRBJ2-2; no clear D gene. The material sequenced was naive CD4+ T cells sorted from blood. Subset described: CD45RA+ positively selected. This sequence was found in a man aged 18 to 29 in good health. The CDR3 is CASSYFRRTNTGELFF. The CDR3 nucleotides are TGTGCCAGCAGTTACTTCCGGCGGACCAACACCGGGGAGCTGTTTTTT.